This T cell receptor beta chain is from a study of shared clonotypes between healthy human individuals. Naive-designated CD8 cells lacked CD45RO, were positively enriched for CCR7, and omitted terminally differentiated effector memory CD45RA+ cells. Profiling relied on immunoSEQ multiplex PCR, and the TCRdb table lists in-frame clones only, not all of them. The sample consists of under 850,000 clones, more than 85% of them appearing once. This receptor was identified in a man aged 30 to 45 in good health. The sample comprised naive CD8+ T cells sorted from blood.

CDR3 sequence reads: CASTGSQFFNEQFF. The CDR3 DNA sequence: TGTGCCAGCACCGGGAGCCAGTTTTTCAATGAGCAGTTCTTC. The V gene is TRBV27, the J gene TRBJ2-1; maybe TRBD2 (6 bases). Germline values: CDR1 MNHEY, CDR2 SMNVEV (reference sequence). The CDR3 sequence is 14 residues long. The V end was cut by 7 bases, the J end by 6 bases, with 16 bases between.